This T cell receptor beta chain was recorded in a study of T cell responses to AZD1222 COVID-19 vaccine. Concerning this clone: Its antigen is unidentified.

The protocol was immunoSEQ multiplex PCR, while the TCRdb copy is restricted to in-frame clones and leaves out a portion. The table records 90,000 to 140,000 clones, more than 70% of them present only once. Study-level results: Reports indicate that nearly half of spike-specific TCRs are directed at unmutated variant regions. Repertoires were obtained solely post-peak T cell response. The breadth and depth of Spike-specific TCRs increased once two AZD1222 doses had been given.

The clonotype originates from an adult in good health. The starting material was peripheral blood, obtained on day 0 of AZD1222 vaccination.

The CDR3 bases are TGTGCCAGCAGCTTCTCTAGTCCAGGGATCCCGTTCTTC. Its translation: CASSFSSPGIPFF. This sequence joins TRBV7-2 and TRBJ2-1; D perhaps matches TRBD1 (5 bases). The length of the CDR3 is 13 residues. Germline V gene data show CDR1 as SGHTA and CDR2 as FQGNSA. Trimming stripped 3 bases from V and 15 bases from J, with 18 bases between.